Detailed here is one TCR beta chain. The antigen is not known. The PCR made use of 60 Vbeta and 13 Jbeta primers. The method was immunoSEQ multiplex PCR; TCRdb's version includes in-frame clones alone and lacks a portion of them. The profile shows some 180,000 clones, roughly 73% of them singletons. Per the germline V gene, CDR1 is MNHNY and CDR2 is SVGAGI (reference sequence). CDR3 length equals 12 residues. V lost 6 bases to trimming and J lost 0 bases, with 6 bases between them. The data were taken from a study of cytomegalovirus exposure and HLA in healthy donors. Study observations and caveats: In an earlier analysis, productive rearrangement rates for most beta V segments clustered near 90% or 30%. In a later analysis, V- and J-gene trimming of beta chains associated with a DCLRE1C missense variant, replicated independently.

The sequence came from a woman younger than 45 in good health and CMV-seronegative. Source material: PBMCs. J is TRBJ2-7 and V is TRBV6-6, with D maybe TRBD2 (6 bases). The CDR3 region is CASRRDSYEQYF. CDR3 DNA sequence: TGTGCCAGCAGGCGGGACTCCTACGAGCAGTACTTC.